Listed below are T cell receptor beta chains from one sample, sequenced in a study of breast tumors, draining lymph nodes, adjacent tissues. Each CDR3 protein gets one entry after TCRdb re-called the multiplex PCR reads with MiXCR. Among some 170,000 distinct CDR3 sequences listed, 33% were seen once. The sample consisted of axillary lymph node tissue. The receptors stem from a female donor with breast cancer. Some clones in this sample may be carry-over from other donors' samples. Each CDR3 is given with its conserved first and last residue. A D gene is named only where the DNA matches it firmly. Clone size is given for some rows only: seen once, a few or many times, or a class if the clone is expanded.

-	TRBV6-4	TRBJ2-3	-	TGTGCCAGCAGGGCCCCCGGGAGAGTAGGTGCTAACACAGATACGCAGTATTTT	CASRAPGRVGANTDTQYF
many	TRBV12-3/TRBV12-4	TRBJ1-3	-	TGTGCCAGCAGCCGACTAAACACCATATATTTT	CASSRLNTIYF
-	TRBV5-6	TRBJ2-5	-	TGTGCCAGCAGCTTACAGGTACAAGAGACCCAGTACTTC	CASSLQVQETQYF
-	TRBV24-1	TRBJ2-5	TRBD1	TGTGGCACCAGTGATGCGACAGGGGGTACAACCCAAGAGACTCAGTACTTC	CGTSDATGGTTQETQYF
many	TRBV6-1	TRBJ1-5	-	TGTGCCAGCAGTGAACCGACCTCTCAGAGAGGTGTCGGCAATCAGCCCCAGCATTTT	CASSEPTSQRGVGNQPQHF
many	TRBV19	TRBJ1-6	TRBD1	TGTGCCAGTAGCAGCGGGACAGGTGATAATTCACCCCTCCACTTT	CASSSGTGDNSPLHF
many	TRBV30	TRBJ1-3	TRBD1	TGTGCCTGTACAGGGGGATCTGGAAACACCATATATTTT	CACTGGSGNTIYF
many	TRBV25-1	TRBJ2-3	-	TGTGCCAGCAGTGAAAATAACCCAGATACGCAGTATTTT	CASSENNPDTQYF
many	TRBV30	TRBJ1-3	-	TGTGCCTGGGGACATCACTCTGGAAACACCATATATTTT	CAWGHHSGNTIYF
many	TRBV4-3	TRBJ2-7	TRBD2	TGCGCCAGCAGCCAAGATCCGGGAGGCTCCTCCTACGAGCAGTACTTC	CASSQDPGGSSYEQYF
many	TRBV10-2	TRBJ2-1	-	TGCGCCAGCAGTGAGGGCAGGGGTCGCAATGAGCAGTTCTTC	CASSEGRGRNEQFF
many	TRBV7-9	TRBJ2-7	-	TGTGCCAGCAGCTCGACGACCCTAAACCCAATAGAGCAGTACTTC	CASSSTTLNPIEQYF
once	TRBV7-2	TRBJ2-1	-	TGTGCCAGCACCTCAGAAGTTCCTGAGGCCCAGTTCTTC	CASTSEVPEAQFF
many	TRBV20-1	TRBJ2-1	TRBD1	TGCAGTGCTACACCGGGACAGGGGAATTACAATGAGCAGTTCTTC	CSATPGQGNYNEQFF
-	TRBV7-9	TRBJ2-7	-	TGTGCCAGCAGCAAAGACAGGAGGCGGCCCTACGAGCAACACTTC	CASSKDRRRPYEQHF
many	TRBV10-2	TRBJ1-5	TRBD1	TGCGCCAGCAGTGGGGACAGGGGACAGCCCCAGCATTTT	CASSGDRGQPQHF
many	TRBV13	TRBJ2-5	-	TGTGCCAGCAGCTTTCGGCAGTTCCAAGAGACCCAGTACTTC	CASSFRQFQETQYF
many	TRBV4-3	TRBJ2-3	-	TGCGCCAGCAGCCAAGACGGAGGTTACAGTGCGGGCACAGATACGCAGTATTTT	CASSQDGGYSAGTDTQYF
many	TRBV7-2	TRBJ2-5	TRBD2	TGTGCCAGCAGCCCAAGGCGGCTAGCGGGAGGTTTGGAGACCCAGTACTTC	CASSPRRLAGGLETQYF
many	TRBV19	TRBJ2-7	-	TGTGCCAGTAGTATAAAACTGGCCTACTACGAGCAGTACTTC	CASSIKLAYYEQYF
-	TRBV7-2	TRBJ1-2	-	TGTGCCAGCAGCAAGACAGCGGCTTACCAAGAGACCCAGGGCGCTAACTATGGCTACACCTTC	CASSKTAAYQETQGANYGYTF
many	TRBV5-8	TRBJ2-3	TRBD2	TGTGCCAGCAGCAGGACTAGCGGGAGAACAGGGGATACGCAGTATTTT	CASSRTSGRTGDTQYF
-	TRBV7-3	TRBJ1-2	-	TGTGCCAGCAGCTTTGGACAGAACTATGGCTACACCTTC	CASSFGQNYGYTF
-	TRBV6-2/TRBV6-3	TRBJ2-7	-	TGTGCCGCTGGGCACTACGAGCGGTACTTC	CAAGHYERYF
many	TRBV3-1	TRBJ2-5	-	TGTGCCAGCAGTCGAGAGACCCAGTACTTC	CASSRETQYF
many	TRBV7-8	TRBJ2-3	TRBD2	TGTGCCAGCAGCACCCTAGCGGGGGGCGGGGGTACGCAGTATTTT	CASSTLAGGGGTQYF
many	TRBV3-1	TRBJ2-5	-	TGTGCCAGCAGCCGATGGGGTGCAGAGACCCAGTACTTC	CASSRWGAETQYF
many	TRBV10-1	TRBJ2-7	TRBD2	TGCGCCAGCAGACTCACGGGACTAGCGGGCTTCGAGCAGTACTTC	CASRLTGLAGFEQYF
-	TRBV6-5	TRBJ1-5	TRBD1	TGTGCCAGTAGTCGCGCAGTTACGACAGGGACACTGGATCAGCCCCAGCATTTT	CASSRAVTTGTLDQPQHF
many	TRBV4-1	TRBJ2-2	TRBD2	TGCGCCAGCAGCCAAGATAAAGGGAGACTAGCGGGAGGGGTCGGGGAGCTGTTTTTT	CASSQDKGRLAGGVGELFF
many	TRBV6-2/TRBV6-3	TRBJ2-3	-	TGTGCCAGCAGGCAACCGGGGAGCACAGATACGCAGTATTTT	CASRQPGSTDTQYF
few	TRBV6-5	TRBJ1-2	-	TGTGCCAGCAGTCAAGCGACGGGGACCTATGGCTACACCTTC	CASSQATGTYGYTF
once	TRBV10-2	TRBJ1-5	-	TGCGCCAGCAGTGGGAGCCTGCCCCAGCATTTT	CASSGSLPQHF